Sequencing of this T cell receptor beta chain was carried out in a study of blood T cells in healthy people across ages. General study points: Using unsorted PBMCs precluded a conclusive naive versus antigen-experienced comparison.

Trimming pared 1 base from V and 0 bases from J, leaving 10 bases between. This CDR3 is built from 17 residues. The V gene's germline CDR1 is SEHNR and CDR2 FQNEAQ (reference sequence). Through a sample-barcoded 5' primer and a J-beta primer mix, a second PCR was run for roughly 6 to 12 cycles. From the 5' RACE reads, TCRdb called clonotypes with MiXCR, one entry per CDR3 protein. The data show some 560,000 distinct CDR3 sequences, about 27% seen once. This clonotype was recorded a few times. Antigen specificity is unknown. The same data also went into a second study, on T cells of mothers and their children.

V is TRBV7-9 and J is TRBJ2-6; tentative D call: TRBD1 (6 bases). The specimen was blood. The TCR was taken from a boy aged 2-9 years in good health. The CDR3 DNA sequence: TGTGCCAGCAGCTTAGGGACAGTCAGCTCTGGGGCCAACGTCCTGACTTTC. Amino acids: CASSLGTVSSGANVLTF. The whole variable domain, remainder taken from reference TRBV7-9 and TRBJ2-6, is DTGVSQNPRHKITKRGQNVTFRCDPISEHNRLYWYRQTLGQGPEFLTYFQNEAQLEKSRLLSDRFSAERPKGSFSTLEIQRTEQGDSAMYLCASSLGTVSSGANVLTFGAGSRLTVL.